This entry lists 15 T cell receptor beta chains sequenced from one sample in a study of molecular identifiers for immune sequencing clone quantification. TCRdb itself ran the PCR reads through MiXCR, one entry per CDR3 protein. This sample has roughly 630,000 distinct CDR3 sequences, with about 25% found just once. Sequencing input: naive CD8+ T cells from blood, with Jurkat cell RNA spiked in. Indicated subset: FACS-sorted CD8+CD4-CCR7+CD45RA+ naive T cells. These receptors were obtained from a human donor in good health. Some libraries in this study had Jurkat cell RNA spiked in.

There are a few counts of this clonotype. The chain links TRBV4-3 to TRBJ1-4, with 7 bases lining up with TRBD1. V trimming: 3 bases; J trimming: 3 bases; junction bases outside the gene matches: 4. CDR3 length: 15 amino acids. Germline V gene sequence: CDR1 LGHNA, CDR2 YSLEER. CDR3: CASSHTGQSNEKLFF. The CDR3 DNA reads TGCGCCAGCAGCCATACGGGACAGTCTAATGAAAAACTGTTTTTT.

This rearrangement joins TRBV19 to TRBJ2-5, with D possibly called TRBD1 or TRBD2 (6 bases each). The CDR3 consists of 16 residues. Between the trimmed V and J ends, which lost 4 bases and 5 bases, there was a span of 20 bases. Germline CDR1 reads LNHDA; CDR2 reads SQIVND (reference sequence). This CDR3 is CASSTGGRTFGETQYF. CDR3 in DNA: TGTGCCAGTAGTACCGGGGGCAGGACATTCGGTGAGACCCAGTACTTC.

The chain combines TRBV9 with TRBJ2-7; tentatively, D is TRBD2 (5 bases). CDR3 size: 14 residues. V was clipped by 2 bases and J by 5 bases, with 14 bases between them. The germline gives CDR1 SGDLS, CDR2 YYNGEE. CDR3 sequence (DNA): TGTGCCAGCAGCGTCCGGGGAATCTGGGACGAGCAGTACTTC. Translation gives CASSVRGIWDEQYF.

Many counts were recorded for this clonotype. The rearrangement uses TRBV12-3 or TRBV12-4 and TRBJ1-1; 9 bases fit TRBD1. The CDR3 totals 16 residues. V was pared by 7 bases and J by 2 bases, with 11 bases of the junction left unmatched. The CDR3 nucleotides read TGTGCCAGCAAACCGGGACAGGGATTGATCAACACTGAAGCTTTCTTT. It translates to CASKPGQGLINTEAFF.

This chain uses TRBV6-6 with TRBJ1-2; TRBD1 might be the D (6 bases). V gave up 5 bases and J gave up 2 bases, with 15 bases separating them. The length of the CDR3 is 15 residues. Germline V gene data show CDR1 as MNHNY and CDR2 as SVGAGI (reference sequence). CDR3 sequence: CASSLTEQGNYGYTF. The CDR3, as DNA: TGTGCCAGCAGTCTGACAGAACAGGGAAACTATGGCTACACCTTC.

The chain links TRBV4-1 to TRBJ2-1; D is unclear. The germline gives CDR1 MGHRA, CDR2 YSYEKL. Trimming took off 1 base at V and 2 bases at J, with 0 bases between the two ends. The CDR3 covers 12 residues. Written as DNA, the CDR3 is TGCGCCAGCAGCCAAGCCTACAATGAGCAGTTCTTC. Translated: CASSQAYNEQFF.

This clonotype was recorded many times. This chain connects TRBV30 to TRBJ2-7; TRBD2 matches at 14 bases. After removal of 3 bases from V and 2 bases from J, the junction contained 12 bases not matched to a gene. Germline V gene lookup returns CDR1 GTSNPN and CDR2 SVGIG (reference sequence). The CDR3 contains 18 residues. This CDR3 reads CAWRPGLAGEGVTYEQYF. The CDR3 nucleotides are TGTGCCTGGAGACCGGGACTAGCGGGAGAAGGGGTCACCTACGAGCAGTACTTC.

This clonotype was found many times. DNA for the CDR3: TGCGCCAGCAGTGAGTTCCAGGGGGACCAGCCCCAGCATTTT. It yields the protein CASSEFQGDQPQHF. The V and J genes are TRBV10-2 and TRBJ1-5, with 7 bases fitting TRBD1. Germline lookup yields CDR1 WSHSY and CDR2 SAAADI. V shed 1 base and J 7 bases; nucleotides not matched to a gene: 4. CDR3 length equals 14 residues.

This clonotype was observed at least ten times. The chain employs TRBV15 and TRBJ2-7; tentative D call: TRBD1 (5 bases). There are 15 residues in the CDR3. Germline CDR1 reads LNHNV; CDR2 reads YYDKDF (reference sequence). Trimming took 5 bases from V and 4 from J, leaving 18 bases between them. Here the CDR3 DNA reads TGTGCCACCAGCGGCGACAGCCGAGGAGCATACGAGCAGTACTTC. It is translated as CATSGDSRGAYEQYF.

This clonotype was observed many times. The chain links TRBV27 to TRBJ1-2; TRBD1 might be the D (6 bases). This CDR3 is 15 amino acids long. From germline, CDR1 is MNHEY and CDR2 SMNVEV (reference sequence). Trimming removed 2 bases from V and 4 bases from J, with 14 bases in between. This chain's CDR3 is CASSLEGGGGYGYTF. The CDR3 nucleotides read TGTGCCAGCAGTTTAGAAGGTGGGGGCGGCTATGGCTACACCTTC.

The sample holds a few counts of this clonotype. The J gene is TRBJ2-7, the V gene TRBV20-1; 9 bases line up with TRBD2. This CDR3 spans 23 amino acids. The V gene end was trimmed by 0 bases and the J gene end by 6 bases; junction bases not matched to a gene: 33. The germline V gene has CDR1 DFQATT and CDR2 SNEGSKA (reference sequence). This chain's CDR3 is CSARDMGELKYQREVGDPLEQYF. In DNA form, the CDR3 reads TGCAGTGCTAGAGATATGGGGGAGCTAAAGTATCAGCGGGAGGTAGGGGACCCCCTCGAGCAGTACTTC.

The J gene is TRBJ2-7, the V gene TRBV5-6, with 10 bases matching TRBD2. This CDR3 contains 16 residues. Germline V lookup: CDR1 SGHDT, CDR2 YYEEEE. Trimming took 0 bases from V and 6 from J; bases not matched to a gene: 9. Here the CDR3 DNA reads TGTGCCAGCAGCTTGGGCCTAGCGGGAGTTGGACGCGAGCAGTACTTC. It translates to CASSLGLAGVGREQYF. Full variable domain (remainder filled in from reference TRBV5-6 and TRBJ2-7): DAGVTQSPTHLIKTRGQQVTLRCSPKSGHDTVSWYQQALGQGPQFIFQYYEEEERQRGNFPDRFSGHQFPNYSSELNVNALLLGDSALYLCASSLGLAGVGREQYFGPGTRLTVT.

The sample holds a few counts of this clonotype. V is TRBV6-5 and J is TRBJ2-3; weak D call: TRBD2 (6 bases). This CDR3 is 16 amino acids long. The ends were cut back, 5 bases at V and 2 bases at J, with 17 bases in the middle. Germline CDR1 reads MNHEY; CDR2 reads SVGAGI. The CDR3: CASSPLERADTDTQYF. DNA of the CDR3: TGTGCCAGCAGTCCCTTAGAGCGGGCGGACACAGATACGCAGTATTTT.

This clonotype came up a few times. The J gene is TRBJ1-1, the V gene TRBV6-5, with 10 bases matching TRBD1. CDR1 MNHEY and CDR2 SVGAGI come from the germline V gene. The trim removed 5 bases at V and 0 bases at J, leaving 6 bases unmatched. CDR3 length: 16 amino acids. The CDR3 DNA is TGTGCCAGCAGTGCGGGGACAGGGGCACTGAACACTGAAGCTTTCTTT. Its translation is CASSAGTGALNTEAFF.

Many counts were recorded for this clonotype. The chain has TRBV28 and TRBJ2-5, with D unresolved. V lost 3 bases, J lost 3 bases, and 8 bases lay in between. This CDR3 has 13 residues. From germline, CDR1 is MDHEN and CDR2 SYDVKM. CDR3 residues: CASSLDGKETQYF. The CDR3 DNA follows: TGTGCCAGCAGTTTGGACGGAAAAGAGACCCAGTACTTC.